The clone carrying this TCR beta chain was observed a single time. As yet, its antigen is unknown. This entry is derived from a study of cytomegalovirus exposure and HLA in healthy donors. Primers included in the PCR were 60 Vbeta and 13 Jbeta primers. The protocol was immunoSEQ multiplex PCR, while the TCRdb copy is restricted to in-frame clones and leaves out a portion. In the table there are around 200,000 clones, 77% of which are singletons. This CDR3 region has 16 residues. The J segment lost 2 bases and the V segment lost 7 bases, leaving 7 bases of the junction unmatched. The germline V gene has CDR1 SNHLY and CDR2 FYNNEI. Findings of the study overall: The authors judged a highly shared variant cluster likely a sequencing artifact.

The chain carries TRBV2 and TRBJ2-3, with 12 bases lining up with TRBD1. The sequenced material came from PBMCs. This sequence originates from a female donor in good health and CMV-seronegative. This CDR3 reads CASNRDRGRNTDTQYF. CDR3 in DNA: TGTGCCAGCAATAGGGACAGGGGGCGAAACACAGATACGCAGTATTTT. Filled out from reference TRBV2 and TRBJ2-3, the complete variable domain reads EPEVTQTPSHQVTQMGQEVILRCVPISNHLYFYWYRQILGQKVEFLVSFYNNEISEKSEIFDDQFSVERPDGSNFTLKIRSTKLEDSAMYFCASNRDRGRNTDTQYFGPGTRLTVL.